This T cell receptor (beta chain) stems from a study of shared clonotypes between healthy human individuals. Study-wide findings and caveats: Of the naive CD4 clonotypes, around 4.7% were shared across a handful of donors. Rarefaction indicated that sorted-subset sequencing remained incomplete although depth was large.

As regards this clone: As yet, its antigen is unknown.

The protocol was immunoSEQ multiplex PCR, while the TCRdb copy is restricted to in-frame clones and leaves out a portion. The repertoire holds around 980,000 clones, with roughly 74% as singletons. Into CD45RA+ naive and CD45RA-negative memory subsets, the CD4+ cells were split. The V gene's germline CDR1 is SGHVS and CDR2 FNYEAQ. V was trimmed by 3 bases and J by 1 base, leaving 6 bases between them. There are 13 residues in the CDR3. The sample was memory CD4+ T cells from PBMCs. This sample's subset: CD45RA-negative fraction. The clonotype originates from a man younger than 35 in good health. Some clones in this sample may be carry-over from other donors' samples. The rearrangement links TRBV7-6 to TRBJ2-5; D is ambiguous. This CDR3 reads CASSLGIQETQYF. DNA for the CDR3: TGTGCCAGCAGCTTGGGAATCCAAGAGACCCAGTACTTC.